Given below is one TCR beta chain in context. The antigen is not known. Naive CD8 cells were CD45RO-negative, positively selected for CCR7, excluding terminally differentiated effector memory CD45RA+ cells. TCRdb's copy holds only in-frame clones and misses some; the assay was immunoSEQ multiplex PCR. The table has about 2,100,000 clones, under 95% seen once. The data derive from a study of shared clonotypes between healthy human individuals. Study summary: The study used three CD4 naive, three CD4 memory, two CD8 naive and one CD8 memory plate per donor. Overall study findings and caveats: The four-donor shared clonotypes exceeded non-shared clonotypes in generation probability, with non-shared ones scoring lower.

This sequence was found in a man in his late teens or twenties in good health. Some clones in this sample may be carry-over from other donors' samples. The specimen sequenced was naive CD8+ T cells from PBMCs.

The chain's CDR3 is CASSLSSALDEQYF. CDR3 coding DNA: TGCGCCAGCAGCTTGTCATCGGCCCTGGACGAGCAGTACTTC. The chain links TRBV5-1 to TRBJ2-7; D is unclear. This CDR3 has 14 amino acids. Trimming took 1 base from V and 5 from J, leaving 13 bases between them. Germline assignment: CDR1 SGHRS and CDR2 YFSETQ.